This is a list of T cell receptor beta chains from one sample in a study of memory B cells and T cells in multiple sclerosis. Sequenced by immunoSEQ multiplex PCR; TCRdb stores in-frame clones only, minus some. The table shows about 42,000 clones, with roughly 80% occurring only once. No antigen has been identified for these receptors. The sample taken for sequencing was PBMCs from blood kept in culture. These receptor sequences come from a human donor with multiple sclerosis. Each CDR3 is given with its conserved first and last residue. The D gene is left open where the match is weak. Where a row states a size, it is once, few, many or the class of an expanded clone; other rows omit it.

>TRBJ2-1|TRBV25-1|NA|NA
CASSEYLGRAAAEQFF
TGTGCCAGCAGTGAATACTTGGGACGAGCCGCGGCTGAGCAGTTCTTC
>TRBJ1-3|TRBV7-2|NA|NA
CASSLDGSGNTIYF
TGTGCCAGCAGCTTAGATGGGTCTGGAAACACCATATATTTT
>TRBJ1-1|TRBV27|NA|NA
CASSFSKTRTEAFF
TGTGCCAGCAGTTTTAGCAAGACCAGGACTGAAGCTTTCTTT
>TRBJ1-2|TRBV28|few|NA
CASTPRGKRYGYTF
TGTGCCAGCACCCCGAGGGGGAAACGGTATGGCTACACCTTC
>TRBJ2-3|TRBV19|NA|NA
CASSPSEGTDTQYF
TGTGCCAGTAGTCCCTCTGAGGGTACAGATACGCAGTATTTT
>TRBJ1-1|TRBV7-6|NA|TRBD1
CASSLTGGMAEAFF
TGTGCCAGCAGCTTGACAGGGGGAATGGCTGAAGCTTTCTTT
>TRBJ1-1|TRBV7-2|NA|NA
CASSFVASDTEAFF
TGTGCCAGCAGCTTTGTGGCGTCGGACACTGAAGCTTTCTTT
>TRBJ2-1|TRBV6-4|once|NA
CASKSLSSSDEQFF
TGTGCCAGCAAATCCCTTTCTAGTTCGGATGAGCAGTTCTTC
>TRBJ2-5|TRBV7-2|NA|NA
CASSLSLGETQYF
TGTGCCAGCAGCTTATCGCTAGGAGAGACCCAGTACTTC
>TRBJ2-7|TRBV13|once|NA
CASSFRSYEQYF
TGTGCCAGCAGCTTCAGGAGCTACGAGCAGTACTTC
>TRBJ2-1|TRBV9|NA|TRBD2
CASSGYASGVDEQFF
TGTGCCAGCAGCGGTTATGCTAGCGGGGTCGATGAGCAGTTCTTC
>TRBJ2-2|TRBV30|NA|TRBD2
CARTSGGNTGELFF
TGTGCCCGCACGTCGGGGGGGAACACCGGGGAGCTGTTTTTT
>TRBJ2-3|TRBV2|NA|NA
CASTWKTDTQYF
TGTGCCAGCACCTGGAAGACAGATACGCAGTATTTT
>TRBJ1-1|TRBV7-2|NA|NA
CASSLGGETEAFF
TGTGCCAGCAGCTTGGGGGGCGAGACTGAAGCTTTCTTT
>TRBJ1-2|TRBV2|NA|NA
CARQPRGEGYTF
TGTGCGCGTCAGCCTCGAGGAGAGGGCTACACCTTC
>TRBJ2-7|TRBV7-8|NA|NA
CASSLERTESSYEQYF
TGTGCCAGCAGCTTAGAGCGGACCGAGAGCTCCTACGAGCAGTACTTC
>TRBJ1-6|TRBV2|NA|NA
CASRSDSPLRF
TGTGCCAGCAGAAGCGACAGCCCATTAAGATTT
>TRBJ2-7|TRBV19|NA|TRBD1
CASSTYGTAYEQYF
TGTGCCAGTAGTACCTACGGGACAGCCTACGAGCAGTACTTC
>TRBJ2-7|TRBV28|NA|TRBD1
CASSTLDRGGEQYF
TGTGCCAGCAGTACCCTGGACAGGGGAGGCGAGCAGTACTTC
>TRBJ2-7|TRBV4-3|NA|NA
CASSQESGRGYEQYF
TGCGCCAGCAGCCAAGAATCGGGTCGTGGCTACGAGCAGTACTTC
>TRBJ2-3|TRBV21-1|NA|NA
CASSKAPGDCTDTQYF
TGTGCCAGCAGCAAAGCGCCGGGGGACTGTACAGATACGCAGTATTTT
>TRBJ2-3|TRBV7-2|NA|NA
CASSLGYGTDTQYF
TGTGCCAGCAGCTTAGGTTATGGGACAGATACGCAGTATTTT
>TRBJ2-5|TRBV29-1|NA|NA
CSVEGQTEETQYF
TGCAGCGTTGAGGGGCAGACTGAGGAGACCCAGTACTTC
>TRBJ1-5|TRBV19|NA|NA
CASSISGENQPQHF
TGTGCCAGTAGTATTTCAGGGGAAAATCAGCCCCAGCATTTT
>TRBJ2-7|TRBV5-6|NA|TRBD1
CASSLESSGGPLGEQYF
TGTGCCAGCAGCTTGGAGTCCTCAGGGGGCCCCTTGGGGGAGCAGTACTTC
>TRBJ2-2|TRBV11-2|NA|TRBD2
CASNPYERGSAGELFF
TGTGCCAGCAACCCATATGAGCGGGGGTCGGCCGGGGAGCTGTTTTTT
>TRBJ1-5|TRBV7-9|NA|NA
CASSQLGGGQPQHF
TGTGCCAGCAGCCAATTAGGGGGGGGTCAGCCCCAGCATTTT
>TRBJ2-3|TRBV5-4|NA|TRBD1
CASSLGGTGYTDTQYF
TGTGCCAGCAGCTTGGGGGGGACAGGGTACACAGATACGCAGTATTTT
>TRBJ2-1|TRBV7-9|once|TRBD2
CASSYVELAGNEQFF
TGTGCCAGCAGTTATGTCGAGCTAGCGGGGAATGAGCAGTTCTTC
>TRBJ2-7|TRBV21-1|NA|NA
CASSAGVGVLASEQYF
TGTGCCAGCAGCGCGGGGGTGGGCGTTCTAGCTAGTGAGCAGTACTTC
>TRBJ2-4|TRBV2|NA|NA
CARDRRKNIQYF
TGTGCCAGGGACCGAAGGAAAAACATTCAGTACTTC
>TRBJ1-6|TRBV6-5|NA|NA
CAARGSYNSPLHF
TGTGCCGCGCGGGGCTCCTATAATTCACCCCTCCACTTT
>TRBJ2-7|TRBV4-1|NA|NA
CASSQSRQSSYEQYF
TGCGCCAGCAGCCAAAGTCGCCAGAGCTCCTACGAGCAGTACTTC
>TRBJ1-3|TRBV18|few|NA
CASSPGQYSGNTIYF
TGTGCCAGCTCACCAGGACAATACTCTGGAAACACCATATATTTT
>TRBJ1-4|TRBV18|NA|NA
CASSPQGNPNEKLFF
TGTGCCAGCTCACCCCAGGGGAATCCTAATGAAAAACTGTTTTTT
>TRBJ1-2|TRBV6-1|once|TRBD1
CASSRTGYGYTF
TGTGCCAGCAGCAGGACAGGCTATGGCTACACCTTC
>TRBJ1-5|TRBV30|few|NA
CAWGEGGVQPQHF
TGTGCCTGGGGGGAGGGAGGCGTTCAGCCCCAGCATTTT
>TRBJ2-7|TRBV18|few|NA
CASTPGGQIFSYEQYF
TGTGCCAGCACACCCGGAGGACAGATATTCTCCTACGAGCAGTACTTC
>TRBJ2-1|TRBV18|NA|TRBD2
CASSPPDLIGSGGKSSYNEQFF
TGTGCCAGCTCACCACCGGATCTCATCGGTAGCGGGGGTAAATCCTCCTACAATGAGCAGTTCTTC
>TRBJ1-1|TRBV5-6|NA|NA
CASSPGTTGPTEAFF
TGTGCCAGCAGCCCTGGGACAACTGGGCCGACTGAAGCTTTCTTT
>TRBJ2-7|TRBV7-2|NA|NA
CASSFIQASYEQYF
TGTGCCAGCAGCTTCATTCAGGCATCCTACGAGCAGTACTTC
>TRBJ1-1|TRBV7-8|NA|NA
CASSPMADGFGDTEAFF
TGTGCCAGCAGCCCAATGGCGGACGGATTTGGGGACACTGAAGCTTTCTTT
>TRBJ2-1|TRBV5-1|few|TRBD2
CASNTFGGADNEQFF
TGCGCCAGCAACACGTTCGGGGGGGCGGACAATGAGCAGTTCTTC
>TRBJ2-7|TRBV30|NA|NA
CAWSVEGSGVQYF
TGTGCCTGGAGTGTGGAGGGGTCGGGGGTGCAGTACTTC
>TRBJ2-2|TRBV28|NA|NA
CASSTLVTGELFF
TGTGCCAGCAGTACTCTTGTTACCGGGGAGCTGTTTTTT
>TRBJ2-1|TRBV5-6|NA|NA
CASSLGGRNSYNEQFF
TGTGCCAGCAGCTTGGGAGGTAGAAATTCCTACAATGAGCAGTTCTTC
>TRBJ1-1|TRBV30|NA|NA
CAWSVKTEAFF
TGTGCCTGGAGTGTAAAGACTGAAGCTTTCTTT
>TRBJ2-7|TRBV19|few|TRBD1
CASRAGTASFYEQYF
TGTGCCAGTAGAGCCGGGACAGCCTCTTTCTACGAGCAGTACTTC
>TRBJ2-3|TRBV18|NA|NA
CASSPIVIATDTQYF
TGTGCCAGCTCACCAATTGTGATAGCCACAGATACGCAGTATTTT
>TRBJ1-2|TRBV15|few|NA
CATSRDPLPDGYTF
TGTGCCACCAGCAGAGACCCTCTTCCGGATGGCTACACCTTC
>TRBJ1-2|TRBV7-9|once|NA
CASSYQTGRYNYGYTF
TGTGCCAGCAGCTACCAGACAGGCCGTTATAACTATGGCTACACCTTC
>TRBJ1-1|TRBV25-1|NA|NA
CASSRSSVSEAFF
TGTGCCAGCAGCAGGAGTTCCGTTTCTGAAGCTTTCTTT
>TRBJ2-2|TRBV6-5|NA|NA
CASRTSRDFGELFF
TGTGCCAGCAGGACTAGTAGGGATTTCGGGGAGCTGTTTTTT
>TRBJ2-5|TRBV29-1|NA|NA
CSVFGLRDYQETQYF
TGCAGCGTTTTCGGCCTACGGGACTACCAAGAGACCCAGTACTTC
>TRBJ1-2|TRBV7-9|NA|NA
CASSHTGSASGGYTF
TGTGCCAGCAGCCATACTGGTTCGGCCAGCGGTGGCTACACCTTC
>TRBJ2-7|TRBV27|once|NA
CASSLGPTYEQYF
TGTGCCAGCAGTCTCGGACCGACCTACGAGCAGTACTTC
>TRBJ1-1|TRBV7-2|NA|NA
CASSLSPNHDRAFF
TGTGCCAGCAGCCTGTCACCAAACCACGACCGAGCTTTCTTT